The 31 T cell receptor beta chains reported below all come from one sample, sequenced in a study of tumor-infiltrating lymphocytes in primary liver carcinoma. Unsorted whole blood supplied the RNA, and germline DNA was extracted too. Making TCR beta cDNA involved 400 to 600 ng total RNA and a constant-region primer. Amplification in three nested multiplex PCR rounds with slightly modified ARM-PCR gave rise to TCR beta libraries. Primers for the first two PCR rounds were TRBV1-TRBV30 forward primers and a C-beta reverse primer (approximately 10 cycles per round). TCRdb re-called the multiplex PCR reads with MiXCR, one entry per CDR3 protein. This table has 300,000 to 350,000 distinct CDR3 sequences, 58% appearing once. Sequenced sample: peripheral blood. These receptors came from a woman in her twenties or thirties with primary liver carcinoma and hepatitis B virus infection.

As concerns this clonotype: At one boundary the junction diverges from the germline segment, which might be a read error. This chain uses TRBV11-2 with TRBJ1-1, with D perhaps matching TRBD1 (5 bases). The CDR3 covers 13 residues. Germline lookup yields CDR1 SGHAT and CDR2 FQNNGV. Here the CDR3 DNA reads TGTGCCAGCAGCCTAGGGGAGTCCACTGAAGCTCTCTTT. This sequence encodes CASSLGESTEALF.

This chain connects TRBV12-3 or TRBV12-4 to TRBJ1-2; D unresolved. CDR3 length: 14 residues. V was pared by 6 bases and J by 3 bases, with 14 bases between. CDR3 in amino acids: CASSPAVGDYGYTF. CDR3 coding DNA: TGTGCCAGCAGCCCCGCGGTCGGGGACTATGGCTACACCTTC.

The chain joins TRBV7-9 to TRBJ2-3; a possible D gene is TRBD2 (5 bases). Germline-derived CDR1 and CDR2 are SEHNR and FQNEAQ (reference sequence). The CDR3 sequence is 14 residues long. V shed 4 bases and J shed 9 bases, with 17 bases lying between them. The CDR3: CASSSEGRARTQYF. The CDR3 DNA sequence: TGTGCCAGCAGCTCCGAGGGCCGTGCTCGAACGCAGTATTTT.

This clonotype appeared a few times. The chain combines TRBV28 with TRBJ1-1, with D unclear. V was pared by 4 bases and J by 1 base, with 13 bases between. The CDR3 sequence is 15 residues long. Germline values: CDR1 MDHEN, CDR2 SYDVKM. The CDR3 DNA reads as TGTGCCAGCAGTTCCCGGACTACCGGGAACACTGAAGCTTTCTTT. Its protein is CASSSRTTGNTEAFF. Full variable domain (rest looked up from reference TRBV28 and TRBJ1-1): DVKVTQSSRYLVKRTGEKVFLECVQDMDHENMFWYRQDPGLGLRLIYFSYDVKMKEKGDIPEGYSVSREKKERFSLILESASTNQTSMYLCASSSRTTGNTEAFFGQGTRLTVV.

This clonotype was observed many times. The chain links TRBV4-1 to TRBJ2-1; no firm D call. Germline CDR1 MGHRA, CDR2 YSYEKL. The CDR3 length is 13 residues. Trimming removed 1 base from V and 5 bases from J, with 6 bases in between. CDR3 nucleotides: TGCGCCAGCAGCCAAGTAGTAAACAATGAGCAGTTCTTC. As protein: CASSQVVNNEQFF.

Remarks on this clonotype: A much more abundant neighbour one base away suggests this may be a read error. The gene calls are TRBV29-1 and TRBJ2-3; possibly TRBD2 for D (6 bases). CDR1 SQVTM and CDR2 ANQGSEA come from the germline V gene. There are 14 residues in the CDR3. The CDR3 here is CSVDLEGSIDTQYF. For the CDR3, the DNA is TGCAGCGTTGATTTGGAGGGGAGCATAGATACGCAGTATTTT.

This clonotype was seen a few times. The J gene is TRBJ2-1, the V gene TRBV6-1; the D gene could be TRBD1 or TRBD2 (6 bases each). This CDR3 has 15 amino acids. The germline CDR1 and CDR2 sequences are MNHNS and SASEGT. Between the trimmed V and J ends, which lost 0 bases and 9 bases, there was a span of 15 bases. This CDR3 reads CASSEAWWRGAEQFF. CDR3 coding DNA: TGTGCCAGCAGTGAAGCGTGGTGGAGGGGGGCTGAGCAGTTCTTC.

With regard to this clonotype: A much larger clone differs by one base, so this may be a read error. The chain uses TRBV6-2 or TRBV6-3 and TRBJ1-5, with unresolved D. The CDR3 is 15 amino acids. Germline assignment: CDR1 MNHEY and CDR2 SVGEGT. The CDR3 nucleotides are TGTGCCAGCAGTTACCGGACCGGAGGCAATCAGCCCCGGCATTTT. Protein: CASSYRTGGNQPRHF.

This clonotype was detected ten times or more. J is TRBJ2-5 and V is TRBV29-1; D unresolved. Germline CDR1 and CDR2: SQVTM and ANQGSEA. Trimming shortened V by 2 bases and J by 8 bases, and 6 bases separated the two germline ends. This CDR3 spans 10 amino acids. DNA for the CDR3: TGCAGCGTTGAACTGAATACCCAGTACTTC. Residues: CSVELNTQYF.

About this clonotype: One base away lies a much larger clone, so this may be a sequencing read error. The chain is built from TRBV11-2 and TRBJ2-7; no clear D gene. This CDR3 has 11 amino acids. Germline V CDR1 and CDR2: SGHAT, FQNNGV. For the CDR3, the DNA is TGTGTCAGCAGCCCTCTTTATGAGCAGTACTTC. Amino acid sequence: CVSSPLYEQYF. The full variable domain, with the rest looked up from reference TRBV11-2 and TRBJ2-7, is EAGVAQSPRYKIIEKRQSVAFWCNPISGHATLYWYQQILGQGPKLLIQFQNNGVVDDSQLPKDRFSAERLKGVDSTLKIQPAKLEDSAVYLCVSSPLYEQYFGPGTRLTVT.

This clonotype appeared once. A much larger clone differs from this one at a single base, so this may be a read error. This rearrangement joins TRBV12-3 or TRBV12-4 to TRBJ1-5; maybe TRBD1 (5 bases). With 8 bases removed from V and 3 bases from J, the gap between germline ends came to 14 bases. CDR3 length: 14 residues. This chain's CDR3 is CASGPYGTNQPQHF. Written as DNA, the CDR3 is TGTGCCAGCGGTCCTTACGGGACCAATCAGCCCCAGCATTTT.

V usage is TRBV19 and J usage is TRBJ2-1; D possibly uses TRBD1 or TRBD2 (5 bases each). Trimming removed 1 base at V and 4 bases at J, with 11 bases between. Germline V gene sequence: CDR1 LNHDA, CDR2 SQIVND (reference sequence). This CDR3 is 15 amino acids long. The CDR3 DNA follows: TGTGCCAGTAGTATAGGGGGCACGGGGTACAATGAGCAGTTCTTC. Protein sequence: CASSIGGTGYNEQFF.

V is TRBV4-1 and J is TRBJ2-1; D possibly uses TRBD1 or TRBD2 (5 bases each). The CDR3 runs 13 residues. Germline values: CDR1 MGHRA, CDR2 YSYEKL. The germline V and J ends were trimmed by 7 bases and 12 bases, with 19 bases remaining between them. The CDR3, as DNA: TGCGCCAGCAACCGTCTAGAGGGGAGAAGGCAGTTCTTC. It is translated as CASNRLEGRRQFF.

This clonotype appeared many times. V gene TRBV4-1 combines with J gene TRBJ2-1; D is unclear. V was trimmed by 8 bases and J by 5 bases, leaving 7 bases between them. The CDR3 is 11 residues long. Germline lookup yields CDR1 MGHRA and CDR2 YSYEKL. The CDR3 protein is CASGNHNEQFF. The CDR3 nucleotides read TGCGCCAGCGGGAACCACAATGAGCAGTTCTTC.

The chain carries TRBV5-4 and TRBJ2-7, with TRBD1 identical over 10 bases. The trim removed 6 bases at V and 5 bases at J, leaving 5 bases unmatched. The CDR3 is 13 amino acids. CDR1 SGHNT and CDR2 YYREEE come from the germline V gene (reference sequence). The CDR3 is CASTSTGGNEQYF. DNA of the CDR3: TGTGCCAGCACCTCGACAGGGGGCAACGAGCAGTACTTC. The full variable domain, completed using reference TRBV5-4 and TRBJ2-7, is ETGVTQSPTHLIKTRGQQVTLRCSSQSGHNTVSWYQQALGQGPQFIFQYYREEENGRGNFPPRFSGLQFPNYSSELNVNALELDDSALYLCASTSTGGNEQYFGPGTRLTVT.

The chain links TRBV5-6 to TRBJ2-1; TRBD2 is a possible D gene (5 bases). This CDR3 is 12 amino acids long. Germline V gives CDR1 SGHDT, CDR2 YYEEEE. Trimming pared 5 bases from V and 10 bases from J, leaving 13 bases between. The chain's CDR3 is CASSDARREQFF. As DNA, the CDR3 is TGTGCCAGCAGTGATGCCCGGAGGGAGCAGTTCTTC.

This clonotype has at least ten counts. This chain uses TRBV11-1 with TRBJ2-5; no reliable D call. In germline, CDR1 is SGHAT, CDR2 FQDESV (reference sequence). The V and J ends lost 0 bases and 5 bases respectively, with 4 bases between them. The CDR3 runs 12 residues. CDR3 sequence: CASSLATETQYF. CDR3 sequence (DNA): TGTGCCAGCAGCTTAGCTACGGAGACCCAGTACTTC.

This clonotype was observed at least ten times. The rearrangement uses TRBV4-1 and TRBJ2-7; D uncertain. Trimming took 0 bases from V and 0 from J, leaving 6 bases between them. This CDR3 region has 14 residues. The V gene's germline CDR1 is MGHRA and CDR2 YSYEKL. DNA of the CDR3: TGCGCCAGCAGCCAAGACCGGACCTCCTACGAGCAGTACTTC. It encodes CASSQDRTSYEQYF.

Comment on this clonotype: The CDR3 carries no conserved terminal phenylalanine or tryptophan, so it likely arises from a read error. V usage is TRBV12-3 or TRBV12-4 and J usage is TRBJ2-6, with D tentatively TRBD2 (6 bases). The V end lost 5 bases, the J end lost 1 base, and 6 bases lay between the germline ends. There are 14 residues in the CDR3. The CDR3 is CASSRESGANVLTL. The DNA of the CDR3 is TGTGCCAGCAGTCGGGAGTCTGGGGCCAACGTCCTGACTTTA.

This clonotype was detected ten times or more. This chain links TRBV6-6 with TRBJ1-6; a weak D match, TRBD1 (6 bases). From germline, CDR1 is MNHNY and CDR2 SVGAGI (reference sequence). The CDR3 spans 16 residues. The V end was cut by 4 bases, the J end by 1 base, with 11 bases between. The CDR3 bases are TGTGCCAGCAGTTGGGGGCAGGGGTCCTATAATTCACCCCTCCACTTT. Its translation: CASSWGQGSYNSPLHF.

This clonotype was picked up many times. The rearrangement uses TRBV10-2 and TRBJ2-7; 11 bases agree with TRBD2. V was clipped by 6 bases and J by 1 base; unmatched bases: 8. The CDR3 is 16 amino acids. Germline CDR1 reads WSHSY; CDR2 reads SAAADI. The CDR3 DNA is TGCGCCAGCAGGGGACTAGCGGAAGATCATTCCTACGAGCAGTACTTC. Residues: CASRGLAEDHSYEQYF.

This clonotype was found a few times. The V call is TRBV14, the J call TRBJ2-5, with 7 bases fitting TRBD1. CDR1 SGHDN and CDR2 FVKESK come from the germline V gene. The CDR3 loop spans 14 amino acids. Trimming took 4 bases from V and 5 from J; bases not matched to a gene: 7. The CDR3 region has the DNA TGTGCCAGCAGCCTACGAGGGGGCTGGGAGACCCAGTACTTC. This translates into CASSLRGGWETQYF.

With regard to this clonotype: Given a much more abundant clone one base away, this may be a read error. This rearrangement joins TRBV7-8 to TRBJ2-3; 9 bases fit TRBD2. With V trimmed by 5 bases and J by 14 bases, 17 bases remained unmatched. The CDR3 runs to 15 residues. The germline gives CDR1 SGHVS, CDR2 FQNEAQ. The CDR3 loop reads CASSPVLGTSSPRYF. CDR3 DNA: TGTGCCAGCAGCCCGGTTCTAGGGACTAGCAGTCCGCGGTATTTT.

V gene TRBV6-2 or TRBV6-3 combines with J gene TRBJ1-2; D is uncertain. This CDR3 region has 12 residues. Germline loops: CDR1 MNHEY, CDR2 SVGEGT. Trimming stripped 0 bases from V and 5 bases from J, with 4 bases between. DNA of the CDR3: TGTGCCAGCAGTTACTCGATGTATGGCTACACCTTC. Translation gives CASSYSMYGYTF.

Regarding this clonotype: One end of the junction does not line up with germline, which may come from a read error. V is TRBV11-1 and J is TRBJ2-2; TRBD1 or TRBD2 may be the D gene (6 bases each). This CDR3 has 14 residues. Germline lookup yields CDR1 SGHAT and CDR2 FQDESV (reference sequence). CDR3 in DNA: TGTGCCAGCATCAACAGGGAGGACACCGGGGAACTGTTTTTT. Its translation is CASINREDTGELFF.

V gene TRBV28 combines with J gene TRBJ2-3; no clear D gene. Germline V gene lookup returns CDR1 MDHEN and CDR2 SYDVKM. V was trimmed by 2 bases and J by 3 bases, leaving 9 bases between them. This CDR3 region has 14 residues. CDR3 in DNA: TGTGCCAGCAGTTTAGGAGTTCTGACAGATACGCAGTATTTT. The encoded protein is CASSLGVLTDTQYF.

The chain links TRBV5-6 to TRBJ1-1; no reliable D call. From germline, CDR1 is SGHDT and CDR2 YYEEEE. The CDR3 has 15 amino acids. V was trimmed by 1 base and J by 0 bases, leaving 10 bases between them. DNA for the CDR3: TGTGCCAGCAGCTTGCCAGGTGACATGAACACTGAAGCTTTCTTT. This translates into CASSLPGDMNTEAFF.

This chain links TRBV11-1 with TRBJ2-1; D might be TRBD1 (5 bases). The CDR3 length is 15 residues. The V gene lost 9 bases and the J gene lost 0 bases, with 15 bases spanning the gap. CDR1 is SGHAT and CDR2 is FQDESV in the germline V gene (reference sequence). The CDR3 DNA sequence: TGTGCCAGTAACTGGGGCAGGGCCTCCTACAATGAGCAGTTCTTC. Protein sequence: CASNWGRASYNEQFF.

As concerns this clonotype: The germline gene is not matched at one end of the junction; a read error may be the cause. The chain combines TRBV4-2 with TRBJ2-2; a possible D gene is TRBD2 (5 bases). CDR3 size: 18 residues. The germline CDR1 and CDR2 sequences are LGHNA and YNFKEQ. For the CDR3, the DNA is TGTGCCAGCAGCCAACCCTCAGGATTAGTGGGAGTAACCGGGGAACTGTTTTTT. Translation: CASSQPSGLVGVTGELFF.

In the case of this clonotype: One end of the junction does not line up with germline, which may come from a read error. The V and J genes are TRBV6-5 and TRBJ2-2; D remains unclear. The CDR3 length is 15 residues. Germline-derived CDR1 and CDR2 are MNHEY and SVGAGI. This CDR3 is CASNYSVQNTGELFF. The CDR3 region has the DNA TGTGCCAGCAATTACTCTGTCCAGAACACAGGGGAGCTGTTTTTT.

As to this clonotype: Being one base from a much bigger clone, this may be a read error. The rearrangement joins TRBV29-1 to TRBJ2-3; D gene ambiguous. From germline, CDR1 is SQVTM and CDR2 ANQGSEA. This CDR3 spans 15 amino acids. V was shortened by 7 bases and J by 2 bases, with 19 bases between the two germline ends. CDR3 nucleotides: TGCAGCGAAAAGACAAGGTATTTCCCCACAGATACGCAGTATTTT. It encodes CSEKTRYFPTDTQYF.